The T cell receptor (beta chain) described here comes from a study of T cells after somatic rescue of genetic block. Profiled with immunoSEQ multiplex PCR; TCRdb holds only in-frame clones, not every one. The table records 68,000 or so clones, around 90% of them present only once. Germline CDR1 and CDR2: MNHEY and SVGAGI. CDR3 length: 11 amino acids. The V gene lost 6 bases and the J gene lost 5 bases, with 8 bases spanning the gap. The clonotype comes from a man aged 35-49 years. The sequenced sample consisted of peripheral blood mononuclear cells (PBMCs). The chain combines TRBV6-5 with TRBJ2-7; D gene unclear. CDR3 sequence: CASRNNHEQYF. The CDR3 DNA sequence: TGTGCCAGCAGAAATAACCACGAGCAGTACTTC.